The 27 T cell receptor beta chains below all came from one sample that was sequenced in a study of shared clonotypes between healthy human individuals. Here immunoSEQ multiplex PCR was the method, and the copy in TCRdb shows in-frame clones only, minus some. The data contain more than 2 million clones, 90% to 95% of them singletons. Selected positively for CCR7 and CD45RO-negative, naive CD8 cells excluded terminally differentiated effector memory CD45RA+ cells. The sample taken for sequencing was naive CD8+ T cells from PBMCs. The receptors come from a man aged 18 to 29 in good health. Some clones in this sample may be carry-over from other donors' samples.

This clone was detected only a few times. The CDR3 DNA follows: TGTGCCAGCAGCTTAGTACAGGCTGAAGCTTTCTTT. It yields the protein CASSLVQAEAFF. This sequence joins TRBV7-9 and TRBJ1-1; D is perhaps TRBD1 (5 bases). The CDR3 covers 12 residues. Germline V CDR1 and CDR2: SEHNR, FQNEAQ (reference sequence). Trimming cost V 1 base and J 6 bases, with 6 bases left between them.

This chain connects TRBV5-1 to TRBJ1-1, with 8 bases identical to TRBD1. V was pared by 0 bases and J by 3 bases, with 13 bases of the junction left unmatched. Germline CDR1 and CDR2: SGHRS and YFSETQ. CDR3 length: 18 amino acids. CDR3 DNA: TGCGCCAGCAGCTTGGTAACGGCAGGGGGCGGCTGGGACACTGAAGCTTTCTTT. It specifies CASSLVTAGGGWDTEAFF.

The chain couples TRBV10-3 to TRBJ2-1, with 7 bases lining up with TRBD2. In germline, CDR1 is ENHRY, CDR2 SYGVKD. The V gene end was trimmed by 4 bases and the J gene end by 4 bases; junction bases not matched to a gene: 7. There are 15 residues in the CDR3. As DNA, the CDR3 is TGTGCCATCAGTGGGGAGGGCGCGGCTTACAATGAGCAGTTCTTC. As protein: CAISGEGAAYNEQFF.

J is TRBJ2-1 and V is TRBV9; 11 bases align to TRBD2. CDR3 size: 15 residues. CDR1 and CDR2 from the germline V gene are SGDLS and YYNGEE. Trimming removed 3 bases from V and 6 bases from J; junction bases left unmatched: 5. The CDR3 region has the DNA TGTGCCAGCAGCGCACTAGCGGGAGTATTCAATGAGCAGTTCTTC. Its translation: CASSALAGVFNEQFF.

CDR3 nucleotides: TGTGCCAGCAGTTTAACGGGGGAACGAGAGACCCAGTACTTC. Protein product: CASSLTGERETQYF. The chain couples TRBV28 to TRBJ2-5, with D perhaps TRBD2 (6 bases). V was pared by 2 bases and J by 4 bases, with 11 bases between. Germline lookup yields CDR1 MDHEN and CDR2 SYDVKM. The CDR3 spans 14 residues.

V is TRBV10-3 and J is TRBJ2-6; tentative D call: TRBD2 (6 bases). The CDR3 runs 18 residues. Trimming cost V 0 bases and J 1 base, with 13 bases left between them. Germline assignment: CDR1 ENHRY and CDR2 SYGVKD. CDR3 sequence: CAISESGGAGSGANVLTF. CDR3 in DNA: TGTGCCATCAGTGAGTCTGGCGGGGCGGGGTCTGGGGCCAACGTCCTGACTTTC.

The chain's CDR3 is CSATDGQPQHF. The CDR3 bases are TGCAGTGCTACGGATGGCCAGCCCCAGCATTTT. The gene calls are TRBV20-1 and TRBJ1-5; D remains ambiguous. V lost 4 bases and J lost 7, with 8 bases in between. This CDR3 is built from 11 residues. Per germline, CDR1 DFQATT and CDR2 SNEGSKA (reference sequence).

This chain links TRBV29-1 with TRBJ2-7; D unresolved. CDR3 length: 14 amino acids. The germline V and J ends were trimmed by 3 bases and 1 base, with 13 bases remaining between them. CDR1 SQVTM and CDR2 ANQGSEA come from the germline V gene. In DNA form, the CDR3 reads TGCAGCGTTGAGTCGGTCGTTGGTTCCTACGAGCAGTACTTC. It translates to CSVESVVGSYEQYF.

The CDR3 DNA reads TGTGCCAGCAGTTCTCCGGCCAGGGACATTGAAGCTTTCTTT. Protein product: CASSSPARDIEAFF. The rearrangement joins TRBV7-9 to TRBJ1-1, with a weak D call TRBD1 (6 bases). Trimming took 6 bases from V and 7 from J, leaving 18 bases between them. Germline V gene sequence: CDR1 SEHNR, CDR2 FQNEAQ (reference sequence). The CDR3 is 14 residues long.

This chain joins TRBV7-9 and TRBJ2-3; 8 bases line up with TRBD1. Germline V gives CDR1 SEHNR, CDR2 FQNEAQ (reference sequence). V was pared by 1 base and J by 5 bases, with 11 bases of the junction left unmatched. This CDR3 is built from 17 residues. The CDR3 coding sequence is TGTGCCAGCAGCTTAGGAGTGGGGCAGGGGGCTGGAGATACGCAGTATTTT. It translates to CASSLGVGQGAGDTQYF. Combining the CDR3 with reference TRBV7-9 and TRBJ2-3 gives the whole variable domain DTGVSQNPRHKITKRGQNVTFRCDPISEHNRLYWYRQTLGQGPEFLTYFQNEAQLEKSRLLSDRFSAERPKGSFSTLEIQRTEQGDSAMYLCASSLGVGQGAGDTQYFGPGTRLTVL.

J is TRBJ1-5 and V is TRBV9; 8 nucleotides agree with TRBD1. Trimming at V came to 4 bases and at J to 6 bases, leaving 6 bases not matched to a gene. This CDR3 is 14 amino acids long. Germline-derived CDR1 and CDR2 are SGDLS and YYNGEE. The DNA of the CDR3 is TGTGCCAGCAGCCAGGGGGCAGGCGGTCAGCCCCAGCATTTT. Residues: CASSQGAGGQPQHF.

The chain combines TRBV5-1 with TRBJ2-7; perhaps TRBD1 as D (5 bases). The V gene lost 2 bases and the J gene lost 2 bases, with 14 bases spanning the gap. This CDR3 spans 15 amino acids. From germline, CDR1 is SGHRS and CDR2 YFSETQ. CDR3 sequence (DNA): TGCGCCAGCAGCTTTCACCGGCAGGGCACCTACGAGCAGTACTTC. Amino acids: CASSFHRQGTYEQYF.

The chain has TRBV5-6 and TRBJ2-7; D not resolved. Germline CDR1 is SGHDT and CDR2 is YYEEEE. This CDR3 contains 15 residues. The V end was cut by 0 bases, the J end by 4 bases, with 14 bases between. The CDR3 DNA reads TGTGCCAGCAGCTTGGCCCCTCGAGATACGTACGAGCAGTACTTC. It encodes CASSLAPRDTYEQYF.

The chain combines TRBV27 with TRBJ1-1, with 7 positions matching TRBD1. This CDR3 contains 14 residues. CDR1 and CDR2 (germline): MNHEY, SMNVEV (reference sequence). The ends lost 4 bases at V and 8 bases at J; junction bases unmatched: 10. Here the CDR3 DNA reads TGTGCCAGCAGTTCGCCTGGTTTGACAGGGGAAGCTTTCTTT. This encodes CASSSPGLTGEAFF.

CDR3 protein: CASSPPFLAGTYNEQFF. The CDR3 nucleotides are TGTGCCAGCTCACCCCCGTTTCTAGCGGGTACCTACAATGAGCAGTTCTTC. The rearrangement links TRBV18 to TRBJ2-1, with 8 bases that match TRBD2. This CDR3 spans 17 amino acids. Per germline, CDR1 KGHSH and CDR2 LQKENI. V was clipped by 3 bases and J by 2 bases; unmatched bases: 9.

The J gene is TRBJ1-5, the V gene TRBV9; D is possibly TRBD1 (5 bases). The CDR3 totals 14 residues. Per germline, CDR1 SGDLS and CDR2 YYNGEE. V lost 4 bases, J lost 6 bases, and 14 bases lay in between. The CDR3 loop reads CASSPQGMGQPQHF. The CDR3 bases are TGTGCCAGCAGCCCGCAGGGAATGGGTCAGCCCCAGCATTTT.

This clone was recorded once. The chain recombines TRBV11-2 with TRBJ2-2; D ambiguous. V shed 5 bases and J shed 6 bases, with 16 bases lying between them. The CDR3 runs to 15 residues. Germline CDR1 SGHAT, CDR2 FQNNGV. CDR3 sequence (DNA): TGTGCCAGCAGCACCGACTGGCCCCGTTCCGGGGAGCTGTTTTTT. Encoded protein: CASSTDWPRSGELFF. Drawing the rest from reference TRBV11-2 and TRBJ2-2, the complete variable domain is EAGVAQSPRYKIIEKRQSVAFWCNPISGHATLYWYQQILGQGPKLLIQFQNNGVVDDSQLPKDRFSAERLKGVDSTLKIQPAKLEDSAVYLCASSTDWPRSGELFFGEGSRLTVL.

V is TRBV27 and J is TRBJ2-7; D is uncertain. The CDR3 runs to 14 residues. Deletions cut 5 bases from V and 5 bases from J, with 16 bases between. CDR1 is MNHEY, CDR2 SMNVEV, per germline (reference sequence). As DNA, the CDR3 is TGTGCCAGCAGTCCCGGACCCTGGAAGGACGAGCAGTACTTC. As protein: CASSPGPWKDEQYF.

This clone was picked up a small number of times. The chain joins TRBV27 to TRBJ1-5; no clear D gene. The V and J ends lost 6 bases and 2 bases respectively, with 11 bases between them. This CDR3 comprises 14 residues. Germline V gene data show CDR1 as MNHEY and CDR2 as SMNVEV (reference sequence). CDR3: CASSVLGGNQPQHF. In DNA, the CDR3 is TGTGCCAGCAGCGTTCTTGGTGGCAATCAGCCCCAGCATTTT.

The CDR3, as DNA: TGTGCCAGCAGTGACGGGACAGCTAATCAGCCCCAGCATTTT. Translated: CASSDGTANQPQHF. J is TRBJ1-5 and V is TRBV6-1; TRBD1 agrees at 7 bases. CDR1 and CDR2 from the germline V gene are MNHNS and SASEGT. The V segment lost 3 bases and the J segment 4 bases; nucleotides outside the gene matches: 3. The CDR3 consists of 14 residues.

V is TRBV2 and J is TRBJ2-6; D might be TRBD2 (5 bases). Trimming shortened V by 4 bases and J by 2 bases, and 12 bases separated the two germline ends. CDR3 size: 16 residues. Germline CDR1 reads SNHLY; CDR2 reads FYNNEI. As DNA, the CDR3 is TGTGCCAGCAGTGGCAAGGGAGAGCCTGGGGCCAACGTCCTGACTTTC. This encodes CASSGKGEPGANVLTF.

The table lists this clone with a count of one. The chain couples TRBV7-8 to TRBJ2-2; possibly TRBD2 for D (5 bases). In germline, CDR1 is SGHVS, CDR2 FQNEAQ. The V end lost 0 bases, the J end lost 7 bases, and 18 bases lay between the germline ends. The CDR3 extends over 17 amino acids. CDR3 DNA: TGTGCCAGCAGCTTAGCCGAGGGTGGGGAACGGATCGGGGAGCTGTTTTTT. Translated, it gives CASSLAEGGERIGELFF.

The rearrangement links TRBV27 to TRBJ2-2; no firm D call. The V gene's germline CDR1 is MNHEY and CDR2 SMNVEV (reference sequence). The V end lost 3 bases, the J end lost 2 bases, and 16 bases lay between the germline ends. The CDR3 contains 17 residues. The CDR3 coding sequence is TGTGCCAGCAGTTTGCATCTCCCGGACGGCAACACCGGGGAGCTGTTTTTT. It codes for CASSLHLPDGNTGELFF.

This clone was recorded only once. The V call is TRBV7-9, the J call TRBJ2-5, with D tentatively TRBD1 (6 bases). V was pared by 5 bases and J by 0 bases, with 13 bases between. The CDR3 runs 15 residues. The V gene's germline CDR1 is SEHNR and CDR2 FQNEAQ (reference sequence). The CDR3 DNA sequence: TGTGCCAGCAGCCAAACTACAGGGAACCAAGAGACCCAGTACTTC. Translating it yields CASSQTTGNQETQYF.

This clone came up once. The CDR3 DNA sequence: TGTGCCAGCAGTCTCAGCAGGGCAGGGGGCGATCACGGCTACACCTTC. Translating gives CASSLSRAGGDHGYTF. V usage is TRBV7-8 and J usage is TRBJ1-2, with 8 bases lining up with TRBD1. The CDR3 sequence is 16 residues long. Trimming took 6 bases from V and 8 from J; bases not matched to a gene: 17. Looked up from germline, CDR1 is SGHVS and CDR2 is FQNEAQ.

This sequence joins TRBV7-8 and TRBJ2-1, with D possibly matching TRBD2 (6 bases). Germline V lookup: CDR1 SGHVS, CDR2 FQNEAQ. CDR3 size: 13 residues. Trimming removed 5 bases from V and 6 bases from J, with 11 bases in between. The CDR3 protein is CASSNLSGNEQFF. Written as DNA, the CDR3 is TGTGCCAGCAGCAACCTTAGCGGCAATGAGCAGTTCTTC.

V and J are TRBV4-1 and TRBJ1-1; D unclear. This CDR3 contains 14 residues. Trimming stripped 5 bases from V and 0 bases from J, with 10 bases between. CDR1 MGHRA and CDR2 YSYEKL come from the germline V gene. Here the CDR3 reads CASSKGVVNTEAFF. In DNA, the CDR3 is TGCGCCAGCAGCAAGGGTGTTGTGAACACTGAAGCTTTCTTT.